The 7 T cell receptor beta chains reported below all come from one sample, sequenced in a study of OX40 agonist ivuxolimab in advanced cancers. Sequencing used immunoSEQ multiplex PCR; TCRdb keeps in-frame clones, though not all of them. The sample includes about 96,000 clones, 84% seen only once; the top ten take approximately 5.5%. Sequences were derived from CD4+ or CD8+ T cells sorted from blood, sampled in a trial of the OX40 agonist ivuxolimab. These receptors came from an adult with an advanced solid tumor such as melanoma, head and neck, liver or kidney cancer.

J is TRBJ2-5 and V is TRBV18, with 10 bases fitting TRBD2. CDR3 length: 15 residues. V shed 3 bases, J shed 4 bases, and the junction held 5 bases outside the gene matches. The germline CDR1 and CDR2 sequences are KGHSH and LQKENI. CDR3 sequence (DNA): TGTGCCAGCTCACCTTCAGCGGGAGGGCTAGAGACCCAGTACTTC. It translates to CASSPSAGGLETQYF. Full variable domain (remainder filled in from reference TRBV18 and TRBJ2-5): NAGVMQNPRHLVRRRGQEARLRCSPMKGHSHVYWYRQLPEEGLKFMVYLQKENIIDESGMPKERFSAEFPKEGPSILRIQQVVRGDSAAYFCASSPSAGGLETQYFGPGTRLLVL.

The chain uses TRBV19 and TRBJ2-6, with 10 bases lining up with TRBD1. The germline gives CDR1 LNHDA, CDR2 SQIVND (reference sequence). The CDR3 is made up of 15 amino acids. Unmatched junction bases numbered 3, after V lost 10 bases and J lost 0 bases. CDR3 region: CATRDRGSGANVLTF. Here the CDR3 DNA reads TGTGCCACCCGGGACAGGGGCTCTGGGGCCAACGTCCTGACTTTC.

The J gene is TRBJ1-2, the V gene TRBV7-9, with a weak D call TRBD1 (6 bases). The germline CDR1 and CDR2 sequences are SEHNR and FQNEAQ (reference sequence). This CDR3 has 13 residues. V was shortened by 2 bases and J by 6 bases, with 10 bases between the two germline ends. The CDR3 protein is CASSLRGINGYTF. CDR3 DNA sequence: TGTGCCAGCAGCTTAAGGGGGATTAATGGCTACACCTTC.

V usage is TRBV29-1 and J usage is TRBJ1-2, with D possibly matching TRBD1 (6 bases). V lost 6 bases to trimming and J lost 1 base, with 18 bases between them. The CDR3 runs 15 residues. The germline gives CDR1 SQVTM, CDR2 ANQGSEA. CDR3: CSVRHGDTFNYGYTF. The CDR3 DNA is TGCAGCGTACGCCACGGGGACACCTTTAACTATGGCTACACCTTC.

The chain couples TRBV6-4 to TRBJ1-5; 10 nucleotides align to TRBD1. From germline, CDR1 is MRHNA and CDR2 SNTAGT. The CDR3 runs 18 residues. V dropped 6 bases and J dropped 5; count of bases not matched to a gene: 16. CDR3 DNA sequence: TGTGCCAGCAGCACCCCCCAAATAGGGACAGGGGCGGATCAGCCCCAGCATTTT. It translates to CASSTPQIGTGADQPQHF.

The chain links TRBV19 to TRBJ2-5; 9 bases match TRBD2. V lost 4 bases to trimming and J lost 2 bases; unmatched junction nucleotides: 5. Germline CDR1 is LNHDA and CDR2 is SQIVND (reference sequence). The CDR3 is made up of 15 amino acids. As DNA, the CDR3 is TGTGCCAGTAGTAACCGACTAGCGGCACAAGAGACCCAGTACTTC. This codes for CASSNRLAAQETQYF.

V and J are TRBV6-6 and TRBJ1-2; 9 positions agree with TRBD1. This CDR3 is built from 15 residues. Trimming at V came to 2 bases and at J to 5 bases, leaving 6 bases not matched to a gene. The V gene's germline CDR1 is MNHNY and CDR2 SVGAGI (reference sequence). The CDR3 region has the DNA TGTGCCAGCAGTTACACAGGACAGGGGATTTATGGCTACACCTTC. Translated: CASSYTGQGIYGYTF.